This T cell receptor (beta chain) emerged from a study of Ad26.COV2.S vaccination and SARS-CoV-2 variants. J gave up 2 bases and V 0 bases, and 2 bases lay outside the gene matches. Germline lookup yields CDR1 MNHEY and CDR2 SVGEGT. This CDR3 is 16 amino acids long. Notes on this clone: Antigen specificity is unknown.

TCRdb's copy holds only in-frame clones and misses some; the assay was immunoSEQ multiplex PCR. The sample contains roughly 380,000 clones, 92% of which appear only once. General study results and limits: Spike-specific CD8+ and CD4+ T cell responses reportedly showed substantial breadth after vaccination. Breadth and depth estimates from TCRs may understate total T cell responses. Vaccinees displayed broader spike-specific TCR repertoires than placebo recipients. Vaccine and placebo recipients had comparable breadth of non-spike TCRs.

The material sequenced was peripheral blood, taken after recovery from COVID-19. The chain couples TRBV6-2 or TRBV6-3 to TRBJ2-5; TRBD2 matches 11 bases. This clonotype originated in a human donor who had recovered from COVID-19. CDR3 in DNA: TGTGCCAGCAGTTACTCTCCTAGCGGGGGGCAAGAGACCCAGTACTTC. Translation gives CASSYSPSGGQETQYF.